This is a list of T cell receptor beta chains from one sample in a study of cytotoxic CD8 clonotypes in ibrutinib-treated CLL. Assay: immunoSEQ multiplex PCR; the TCRdb copy retains only in-frame clones and omits some. This sample carries roughly 200,000 clones, nearly 80% of them seen once, and the ten largest clones take around 10%. Sequenced here: PBMCs, sampled after 12 months of ibrutinib treatment. These receptors originate from a human donor with chronic lymphocytic leukemia. CDR3s include the opening cysteine and the closing phenylalanine or tryptophan. The order of the fields is D gene, J gene, clone size, V gene, CDR3 DNA, CDR3 protein. The D gene is left open where the match is weak. Clone size appears in some rows only: once, few, many, or a class for an expanded clone.

d_call: NA; j_call: TRBJ1-1; clone_size: NA; v_call: TRBV29-1; cdr3_nt: TGCAGCGTTGAAGTGGACCGTGGGGGGGTAGCTTTCTTT; cdr3_aa: CSVEVDRGGVAFF
d_call: NA; j_call: TRBJ2-3; clone_size: NA; v_call: TRBV11-2; cdr3_nt: TGTGCCAGCAGCTTAAGTACAGCCTTCAATACGCAGTATTTT; cdr3_aa: CASSLSTAFNTQYF
d_call: TRBD2; j_call: TRBJ2-2; clone_size: NA; v_call: TRBV19; cdr3_nt: TGTGCCAGTAGCCACGGACTAGCGGGGGGCGCGGCGAGCACCGGGGAGCTGTTTTTT; cdr3_aa: CASSHGLAGGAASTGELFF
d_call: NA; j_call: TRBJ1-4; clone_size: NA; v_call: TRBV4-1; cdr3_nt: TGCGCCAGCAGCAAACCGGACAGCCTCAATGAAAAACTGTTTTTT; cdr3_aa: CASSKPDSLNEKLFF
d_call: NA; j_call: TRBJ2-6; clone_size: NA; v_call: TRBV19; cdr3_nt: TGTGCCAGTGGGACGGGGGCAGCCGGGGCCAACGTCCTGACTTTC; cdr3_aa: CASGTGAAGANVLTF
d_call: TRBD1; j_call: TRBJ2-2; clone_size: NA; v_call: TRBV4-1; cdr3_nt: TGCGCCAGCAGCCCCGCGACAGGGCCCAACACCGGGGAGCTGTTTTTT; cdr3_aa: CASSPATGPNTGELFF
d_call: NA; j_call: TRBJ2-1; clone_size: once; v_call: TRBV7-3; cdr3_nt: TGTGCCAGCAGCTTACGGGGGTCCCCCTACAATGAGCAGTTCTTC; cdr3_aa: CASSLRGSPYNEQFF
d_call: TRBD2; j_call: TRBJ2-1; clone_size: NA; v_call: TRBV7-6; cdr3_nt: TGTGCCAGCAGCTTCGGGACTAGCGGGAGACCCTACAATGAGCAGTTCTTC; cdr3_aa: CASSFGTSGRPYNEQFF
d_call: NA; j_call: TRBJ1-1; clone_size: NA; v_call: TRBV27; cdr3_nt: TGTGCCAGCAGGGGAGTTGGGGGAACTGAAGCTTTCTTT; cdr3_aa: CASRGVGGTEAFF
d_call: NA; j_call: TRBJ2-3; clone_size: NA; v_call: TRBV6-5; cdr3_nt: TGTGCCAGCAGTTACGGGGTTAGCACAGATACGCAGTATTTT; cdr3_aa: CASSYGVSTDTQYF
d_call: NA; j_call: TRBJ1-2; clone_size: NA; v_call: TRBV5-4; cdr3_nt: TGTGCCAGCAGGTCGTGGGGGGATAACTATGGCTACACCTTC; cdr3_aa: CASRSWGDNYGYTF
d_call: NA; j_call: TRBJ2-7; clone_size: NA; v_call: TRBV5-4; cdr3_nt: TGTGCCAGCAGCCCCCGGGGGGCGAACGAGCAGTACTTC; cdr3_aa: CASSPRGANEQYF
d_call: NA; j_call: TRBJ2-5; clone_size: NA; v_call: TRBV11-2; cdr3_nt: TGTGCCAGCAGCTACGTGGCGGGTGAGGAGACCCAGTACTTC; cdr3_aa: CASSYVAGEETQYF
d_call: NA; j_call: TRBJ2-7; clone_size: NA; v_call: TRBV18; cdr3_nt: TGTGCCAGCTCCCCTGGTCAGAGCGAGCAGTACTTC; cdr3_aa: CASSPGQSEQYF
d_call: NA; j_call: TRBJ2-7; clone_size: NA; v_call: TRBV7-7; cdr3_nt: TGTGCTAGCAGCCCTCTTCCGGGACAAGCGATGTACGAGCAGTACTTC; cdr3_aa: CASSPLPGQAMYEQYF
d_call: TRBD1; j_call: TRBJ2-7; clone_size: NA; v_call: TRBV14; cdr3_nt: TGTGCCAGCAGCCACCTAGCCTTGGTTGGACAGGGAAACCCCTACGAGCAGTACTTC; cdr3_aa: CASSHLALVGQGNPYEQYF
d_call: NA; j_call: TRBJ2-7; clone_size: NA; v_call: TRBV28; cdr3_nt: TGTGCCAGCGGAACAGGGTGGGAGCAGTACTTC; cdr3_aa: CASGTGWEQYF
d_call: NA; j_call: TRBJ2-3; clone_size: NA; v_call: TRBV7-8; cdr3_nt: TGTGCCAGCAGCTTAGAAAGGACCGGGACGTACACAGATACGCAGTATTTT; cdr3_aa: CASSLERTGTYTDTQYF
d_call: NA; j_call: TRBJ1-2; clone_size: NA; v_call: TRBV6-5; cdr3_nt: TGTGCCAGCAGTTACTCAACGATCCCGAGGGGTGGCTACACCTTC; cdr3_aa: CASSYSTIPRGGYTF
d_call: NA; j_call: TRBJ1-2; clone_size: NA; v_call: TRBV7-8; cdr3_nt: TGTGCCAGCAGCTTAGGGGCAGGGTCGAGCTATGGCTACACCTTC; cdr3_aa: CASSLGAGSSYGYTF
d_call: NA; j_call: TRBJ2-7; clone_size: NA; v_call: TRBV5-1; cdr3_nt: TGCGCCAGCAGCTTGGGTCGGTCGTCCTACGAGCAGTACTTC; cdr3_aa: CASSLGRSSYEQYF